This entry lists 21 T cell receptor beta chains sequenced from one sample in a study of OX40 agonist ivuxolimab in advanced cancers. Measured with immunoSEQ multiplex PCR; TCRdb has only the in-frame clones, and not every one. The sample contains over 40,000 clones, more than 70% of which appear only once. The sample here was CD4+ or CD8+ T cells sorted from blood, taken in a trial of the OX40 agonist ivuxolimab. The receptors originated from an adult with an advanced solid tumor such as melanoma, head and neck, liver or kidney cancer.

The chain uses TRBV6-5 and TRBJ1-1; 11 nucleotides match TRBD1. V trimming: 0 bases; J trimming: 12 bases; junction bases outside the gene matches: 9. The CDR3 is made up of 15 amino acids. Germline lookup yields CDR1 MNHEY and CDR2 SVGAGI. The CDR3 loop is CASSYSSDRGRETFF. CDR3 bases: TGTGCCAGCAGTTACTCTTCGGACAGGGGGCGCGAAACTTTCTTT.

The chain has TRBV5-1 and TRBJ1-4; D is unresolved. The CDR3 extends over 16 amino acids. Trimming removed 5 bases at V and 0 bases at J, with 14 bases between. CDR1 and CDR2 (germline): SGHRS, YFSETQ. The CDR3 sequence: CASRQDGNPTNEKLFF. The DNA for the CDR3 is TGCGCCAGCAGACAAGACGGAAACCCAACTAATGAAAAACTGTTTTTT.

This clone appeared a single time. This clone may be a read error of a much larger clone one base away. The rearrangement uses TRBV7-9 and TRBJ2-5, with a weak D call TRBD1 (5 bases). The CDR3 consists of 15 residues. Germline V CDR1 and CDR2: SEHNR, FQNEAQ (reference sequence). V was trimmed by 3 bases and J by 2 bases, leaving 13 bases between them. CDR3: CASSLVVAGQETQYF. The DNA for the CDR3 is TGTGCCAGCAGCTTGGTTGTGGCAGGGCAAGAGACCCAGTACTTC.

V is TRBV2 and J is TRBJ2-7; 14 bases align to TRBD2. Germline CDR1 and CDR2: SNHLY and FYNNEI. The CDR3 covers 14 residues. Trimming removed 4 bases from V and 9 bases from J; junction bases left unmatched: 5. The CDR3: CASSVGTSGSGQYF. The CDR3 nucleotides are TGTGCCAGCAGTGTCGGGACTAGCGGGAGTGGGCAGTACTTC.

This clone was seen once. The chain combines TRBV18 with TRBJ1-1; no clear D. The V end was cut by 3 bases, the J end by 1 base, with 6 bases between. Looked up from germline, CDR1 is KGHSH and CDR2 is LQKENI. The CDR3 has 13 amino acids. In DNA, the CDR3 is TGTGCCAGCTCACCCTTAGAGAACACTGAAGCTTTCTTT. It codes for CASSPLENTEAFF.

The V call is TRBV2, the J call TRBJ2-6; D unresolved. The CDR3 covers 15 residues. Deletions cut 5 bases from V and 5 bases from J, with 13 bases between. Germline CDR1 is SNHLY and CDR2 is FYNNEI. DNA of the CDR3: TGTGCCAGCAGTAGCGACCCGCCTAGGGCCAACGTCCTGACTTTC. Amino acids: CASSSDPPRANVLTF.

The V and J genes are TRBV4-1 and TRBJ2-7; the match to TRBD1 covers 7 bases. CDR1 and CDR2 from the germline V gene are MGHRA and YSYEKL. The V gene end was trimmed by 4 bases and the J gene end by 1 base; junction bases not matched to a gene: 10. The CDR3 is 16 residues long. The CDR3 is CASSLEPTGQSYEQYF. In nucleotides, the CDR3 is TGCGCCAGCAGCCTCGAGCCGACAGGGCAATCCTACGAGCAGTACTTC.

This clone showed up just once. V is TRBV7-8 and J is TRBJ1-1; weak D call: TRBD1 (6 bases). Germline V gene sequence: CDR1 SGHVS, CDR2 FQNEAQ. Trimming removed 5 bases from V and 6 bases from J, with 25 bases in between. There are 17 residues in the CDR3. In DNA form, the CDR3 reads TGTGCCAGCAGCCCTGGACAGTTTTGGATAGTAGTGGCTGAAGCTTTCTTT. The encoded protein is CASSPGQFWIVVAEAFF.

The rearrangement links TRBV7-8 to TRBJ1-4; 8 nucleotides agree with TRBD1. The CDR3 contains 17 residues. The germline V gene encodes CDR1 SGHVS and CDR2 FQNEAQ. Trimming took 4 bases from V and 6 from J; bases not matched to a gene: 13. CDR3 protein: CASSSRDSRTGYEKLFF. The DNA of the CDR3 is TGTGCCAGCAGCTCGCGGGACTCAAGGACAGGGTATGAAAAACTGTTTTTT.

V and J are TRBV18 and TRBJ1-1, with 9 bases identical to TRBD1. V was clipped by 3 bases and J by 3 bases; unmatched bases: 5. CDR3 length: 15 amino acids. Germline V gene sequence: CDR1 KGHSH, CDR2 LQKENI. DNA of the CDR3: TGTGCCAGCTCACCCCGACAGGGGGGTGACACTGAAGCTTTCTTT. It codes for CASSPRQGGDTEAFF.

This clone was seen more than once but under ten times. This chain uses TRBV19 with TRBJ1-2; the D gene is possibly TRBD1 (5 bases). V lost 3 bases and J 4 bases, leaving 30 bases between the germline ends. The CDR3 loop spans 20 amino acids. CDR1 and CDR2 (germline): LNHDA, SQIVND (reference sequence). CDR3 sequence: CASSITFMGRSTSTGYGYTF. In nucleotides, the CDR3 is TGTGCCAGTAGTATTACTTTCATGGGGAGATCGACCTCTACAGGCTATGGCTACACCTTC. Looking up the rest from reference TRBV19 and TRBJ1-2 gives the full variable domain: DGGITQSPKYLFRKEGQNVTLSCEQNLNHDAMYWYRQDPGQGLRLIYYSQIVNDFQKGDIAEGYSVSREKKESFPLTVTSAQKNPTAFYLCASSITFMGRSTSTGYGYTFGSGTRLTVV.

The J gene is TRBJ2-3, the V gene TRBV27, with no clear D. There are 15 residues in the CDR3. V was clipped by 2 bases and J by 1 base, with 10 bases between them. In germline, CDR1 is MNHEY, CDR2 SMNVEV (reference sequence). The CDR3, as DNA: TGTGCCAGCAGTTTAAAAAGGTGGGGCACAGATACGCAGTATTTT. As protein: CASSLKRWGTDTQYF.

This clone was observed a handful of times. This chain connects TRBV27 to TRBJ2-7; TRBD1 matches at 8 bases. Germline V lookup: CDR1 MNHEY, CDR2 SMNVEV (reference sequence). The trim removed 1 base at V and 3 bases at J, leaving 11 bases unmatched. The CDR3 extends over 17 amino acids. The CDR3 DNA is TGTGCCAGCAGTTTATTTAGCCCGGGACAGGCGAGCTACGAGCAGTACTTC. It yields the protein CASSLFSPGQASYEQYF.

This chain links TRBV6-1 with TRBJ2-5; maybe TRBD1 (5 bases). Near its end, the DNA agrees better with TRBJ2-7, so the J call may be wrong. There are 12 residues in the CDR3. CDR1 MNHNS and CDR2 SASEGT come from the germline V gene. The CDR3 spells CASSRQPYEQYF. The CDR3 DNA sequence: TGTGCCAGCAGTAGACAGCCCTACGAGCAGTACTTC.

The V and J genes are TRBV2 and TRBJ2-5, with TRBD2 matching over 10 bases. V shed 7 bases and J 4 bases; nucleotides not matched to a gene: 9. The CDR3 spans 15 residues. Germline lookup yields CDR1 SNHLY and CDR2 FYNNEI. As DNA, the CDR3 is TGTGCCAGCACCAACAGGCCTAGCGGGAGAGAGACCCAGTACTTC. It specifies CASTNRPSGRETQYF.

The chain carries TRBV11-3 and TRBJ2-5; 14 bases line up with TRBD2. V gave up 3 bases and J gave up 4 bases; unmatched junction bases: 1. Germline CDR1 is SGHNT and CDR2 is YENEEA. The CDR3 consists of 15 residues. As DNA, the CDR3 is TGTGCCAGCAGCTTTGGACTAGCGGGAGGAGAGACCCAGTACTTC. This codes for CASSFGLAGGETQYF.

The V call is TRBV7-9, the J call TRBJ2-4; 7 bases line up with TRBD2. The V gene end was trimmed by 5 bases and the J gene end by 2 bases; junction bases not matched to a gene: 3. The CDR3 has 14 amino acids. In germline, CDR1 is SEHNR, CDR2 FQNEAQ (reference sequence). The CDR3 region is CASSPGRTKNIQYF. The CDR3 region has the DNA TGTGCCAGCAGCCCCGGGAGGACCAAAAACATTCAGTACTTC. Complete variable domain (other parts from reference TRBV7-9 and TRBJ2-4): DTGVSQNPRHKITKRGQNVTFRCDPISEHNRLYWYRQTLGQGPEFLTYFQNEAQLEKSRLLSDRFSAERPKGSFSTLEIQRTEQGDSAMYLCASSPGRTKNIQYFGAGTRLSVL.

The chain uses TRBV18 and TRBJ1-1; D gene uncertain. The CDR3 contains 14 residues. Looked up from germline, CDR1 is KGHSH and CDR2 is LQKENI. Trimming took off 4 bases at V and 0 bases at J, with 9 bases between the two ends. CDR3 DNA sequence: TGTGCCAGCTCACTAACAGAGTTGAACACTGAAGCTTTCTTT. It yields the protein CASSLTELNTEAFF.

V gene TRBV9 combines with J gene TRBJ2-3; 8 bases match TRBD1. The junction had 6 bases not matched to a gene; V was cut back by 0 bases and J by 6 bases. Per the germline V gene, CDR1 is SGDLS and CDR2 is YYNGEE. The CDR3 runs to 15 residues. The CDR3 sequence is CASSVVQGARDTQYF. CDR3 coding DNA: TGTGCCAGCAGCGTAGTCCAGGGGGCGAGGGATACGCAGTATTTT.

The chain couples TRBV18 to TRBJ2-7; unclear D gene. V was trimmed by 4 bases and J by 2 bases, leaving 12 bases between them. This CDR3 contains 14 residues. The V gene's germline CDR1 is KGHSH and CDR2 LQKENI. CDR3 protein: CASSRAERAYEQYF. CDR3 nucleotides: TGTGCCAGCTCACGTGCAGAACGAGCCTACGAGCAGTACTTC.

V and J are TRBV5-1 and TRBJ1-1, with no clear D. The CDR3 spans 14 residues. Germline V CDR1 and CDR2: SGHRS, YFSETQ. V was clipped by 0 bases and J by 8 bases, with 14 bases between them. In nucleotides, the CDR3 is TGCGCCAGCAGCTTGGCCGTCACACCCTCGGAAGCTTTCTTT. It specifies CASSLAVTPSEAFF. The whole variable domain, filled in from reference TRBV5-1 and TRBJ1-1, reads KAGVTQTPRYLIKTRGQQVTLSCSPISGHRSVSWYQQTPGQGLQFLFEYFSETQRNKGNFPGRFSGRQFSNSRSEMNVSTLELGDSALYLCASSLAVTPSEAFFGQGTRLTVV.